This paragraph reports one T cell receptor beta chain. This clone was observed once. This receptor's antigen is unknown. Per-base qualities were not stored, and no clone one base away is much larger. The immunoSEQ Assay was used to sequence TCR beta CDR3 regions from DNA. As for the authors' bioinformatics: T cell density was computed as TCR beta template counts normalized to usable DNA estimated by amplifying housekeeping genes. Using the preseqR package, richness was estimated by extrapolating to 120,000 templates for tissue samples and 400,000 templates for PBMC samples. Clonality was defined by subtracting Pielou's evenness from one. Differential abundance testing on productive amino-acid clonotypes, with a minimum total count of 5 and an alpha of 0.1, was used to identify tissue-enriched TCRs. Repertoire overlap between compartments was quantified with the Jaccard Index and Morisita Overlap Index. TCR beta CDR3s were clustered by GLIPH together with public tetramer-defined viral CDR3s, and at least three viral sequences plus V-gene enrichment were required for viral motifs. Held by TCRdb, this immuneACCESS table contains in-frame sequences only and omits some clones. Under half of the omission traces to an unresolved V gene where checked; the cause of the rest is unknown. That table supplies the V and J calls and clone size; D and trimming were determined from the DNA. The sample profile shows about 27,000 clones; more than 85% of them were found once. The top ten clones comprise about 14% of the sample.

At diagnosis, tumor, uninvolved tumor-adjacent lung and peripheral blood were collected and then preserved as a mix of FFPE and fresh-frozen material. For TCR repertoire profiling, blood samples were analyzed as peripheral blood mononuclear cells. The CDR3 goes from the cysteine to the phenylalanine over 16 residues. Only the CDR3 part of the read is kept: 48 bases, read in frame from the first base. Trimming takes 3 bases from V and 2 bases from J, and the germline ends sit 15 bases apart. In the germline V gene (reference sequence), CDR1 corresponds to SGHNT and CDR2 to YYREEE. This record belongs to a study of T cells in localized non-small cell lung cancer (dated by TCRdb to 2019 to 2021). In the study overall: The study analyzed T cell repertoires of hundreds of early-stage NSCLC patients, comparing tumors and uninvolved tumor-adjacent lungs. The cohort consisted of around 250 treatment-naive NSCLC patients whose localized lung tumors had been resected. Of the NSCLC patients, 129 were male and approximately 100 were female, and the mean age was approximately 64 years.

Study-wide findings and limitations: The highest T cell clonality was observed in uninvolved tumor-adjacent lung, where clonality exceeded that of tumor, suggesting that antigenic responses were more focused in uninvolved tumor-adjacent lung. Higher blood T cell density associated with longer overall survival, while higher adjacent-lung clonality associated with shorter survival. A median of around 50 of the top 100 tumor clones turned up in the paired uninvolved adjacent lung, and under 30 of those clones also ranked among the top 100 of that same adjacent lung. Because multi-region tumor sequencing was not performed, intratumor heterogeneity could not be ruled out. Because the study design was exploratory, TCR variables were selected using unadjusted p-values without false-discovery rate correction.

The chain uses TRBV5-4 and TRBJ2-4, with TRBD2 tentatively as D gene (6 bases match). Sequenced here: peripheral blood, sampled before any cancer treatment. The receptor's source is a female donor at least 60 years old with stage II squamous cell lung carcinoma. The DNA is TGTGCCAGCAGCTCGGAGGGAGAGGTATCCAAAAACATTCAGTACTTC. The resulting protein is CASSSEGEVSKNIQYF.